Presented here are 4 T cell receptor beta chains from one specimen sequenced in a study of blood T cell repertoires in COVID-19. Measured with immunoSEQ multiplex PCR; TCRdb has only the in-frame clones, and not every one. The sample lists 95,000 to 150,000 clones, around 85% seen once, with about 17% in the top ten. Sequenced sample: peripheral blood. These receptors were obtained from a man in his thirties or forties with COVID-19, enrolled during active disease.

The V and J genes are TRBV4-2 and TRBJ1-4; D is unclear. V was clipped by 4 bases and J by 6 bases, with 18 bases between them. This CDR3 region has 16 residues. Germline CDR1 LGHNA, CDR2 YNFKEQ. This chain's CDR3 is CASSLQSVPADEKLFF. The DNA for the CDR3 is TGTGCCAGCAGCCTTCAGTCCGTACCAGCGGATGAAAAACTGTTTTTT.

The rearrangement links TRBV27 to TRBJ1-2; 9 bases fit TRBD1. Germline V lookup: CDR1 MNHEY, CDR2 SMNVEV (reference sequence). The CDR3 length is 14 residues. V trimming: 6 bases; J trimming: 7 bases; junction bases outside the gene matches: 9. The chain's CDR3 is CASRTQGARGGYTF. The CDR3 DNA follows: TGTGCCAGCAGGACACAGGGGGCAAGAGGTGGCTACACCTTC.

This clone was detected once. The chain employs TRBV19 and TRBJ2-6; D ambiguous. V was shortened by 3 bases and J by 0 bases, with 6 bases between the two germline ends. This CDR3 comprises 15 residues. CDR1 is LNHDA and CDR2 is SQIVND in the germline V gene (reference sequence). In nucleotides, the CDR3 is TGTGCCAGTAGTATTCCAATCTCTGGGGCCAACGTCCTGACTTTC. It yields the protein CASSIPISGANVLTF.

CDR3 sequence reads: CASRTDQGSGNTIYF. The CDR3 nucleotides read TGCGCCAGCAGGACGGACCAGGGGTCTGGAAACACCATATATTTT. The chain couples TRBV5-1 to TRBJ1-3; the D gene is possibly TRBD1 (6 bases). Trimming took 5 bases from V and 1 from J, leaving 13 bases between them. CDR3 length: 15 amino acids. CDR1 and CDR2 (germline): SGHRS, YFSETQ.